The entry that follows covers one TCR beta chain sequence. Additional DNA sequences in this sample encode the identical CDR3. The material for each subset, its genomic DNA, was split evenly across several immunoSEQ plates. Method: immunoSEQ multiplex PCR; TCRdb's copy keeps in-frame clones and lacks some. Among 2.3 million or so clones listed, approximately 93% were seen once. From CD4+ cells came CD45RA+ naive and CD45RA-negative memory subsets. The sample is drawn from a study of shared clonotypes between healthy human individuals. Sequenced: naive CD4+ T cells from PBMCs. The subset was: CD45RA+ positively selected. The TCR was taken from a man younger than 30 in good health. Some clones in this sample may be carry-over from other donors' samples.

The CDR3 nucleotides read TGTGCCAGCAGTTCAGGACAGGGACTCTACGAGCAGTACTTC. Translated: CASSSGQGLYEQYF. The V and J genes are TRBV7-2 and TRBJ2-7, with TRBD1 matching 8 bases. The trim removed 6 bases at V and 3 bases at J, leaving 7 bases unmatched. Per germline, CDR1 SGHTA and CDR2 FQGNSA. The CDR3 contains 14 residues.